The next 22 T cell receptor beta chains were all read from a single sample in a study of cytomegalovirus exposure and HLA in healthy donors. A multiplex PCR was run with 60 Vbeta primers and 13 Jbeta primers. The method was immunoSEQ multiplex PCR; TCRdb's version includes in-frame clones alone and lacks a portion of them. Among about 120,000 clones listed, roughly 60% were seen once. The sample was PBMCs. All receptors derive from a man between 35 and 55 years old in good health and CMV-seropositive.

The CDR3 sequence is CASGDRVPYNEQFF. The CDR3 bases are TGTGCTAGTGGTGACCGGGTTCCATACAATGAGCAGTTCTTC. The chain has TRBV12-5 and TRBJ2-1, with D uncertain. The V and J ends lost 5 bases and 4 bases respectively, with 12 bases between them. The CDR3 has 14 residues. Germline values: CDR1 LGHNT, CDR2 FRNRAP.

This rearrangement joins TRBV11-2 to TRBJ1-2; tentative D call: TRBD1 (6 bases). Germline CDR1 and CDR2: SGHAT and FQNNGV. This CDR3 comprises 17 residues. Trimming took off 1 base at V and 2 bases at J, with 17 bases between the two ends. This chain's CDR3 is CASSLGGKGHSNYGYTF. The CDR3 nucleotides read TGTGCCAGCAGCTTAGGCGGTAAGGGACACAGCAACTATGGCTACACCTTC.

The sample holds a few counts of this clone. The chain carries TRBV6-1 and TRBJ1-5, with 7 nucleotides matching TRBD1. CDR1 and CDR2 (germline): MNHNS, SASEGT. The CDR3 spans 15 residues. V lost 10 bases and J lost 0; bases outside the gene matches: 9. The CDR3 DNA reads TGTGCCACCAAGGCACAGGGGAATAGCAATCAGCCCCAGCATTTT. Residues: CATKAQGNSNQPQHF.

This chain uses TRBV6-6 with TRBJ2-2, with 11 bases lining up with TRBD1. Per germline, CDR1 MNHNY and CDR2 SVGAGI (reference sequence). The CDR3 contains 14 residues. Trimming cost V 6 bases and J 6 bases; bases outside gene matches: 3. The CDR3 DNA reads TGTGCCAGCAGCTGGGACAGGGGGTCCGGGGAGCTGTTTTTT. Translating it yields CASSWDRGSGELFF.

V gene TRBV4-3 combines with J gene TRBJ1-5; maybe TRBD1 (5 bases). Germline CDR1 is LGHNA and CDR2 is YSLEER. Trimming stripped 2 bases from V and 3 bases from J, with 8 bases between. CDR3 length: 14 residues. The DNA of the CDR3 is TGCGCCAGCAGCCAAAGACAGTACAATCAGCCCCAGCATTTT. Protein: CASSQRQYNQPQHF.

As for this clone: Other DNA sequences from this sample encode an identical CDR3 as well. The V gene is TRBV5-1, the J gene TRBJ1-5, with TRBD1 matching 9 bases. Germline V lookup: CDR1 SGHRS, CDR2 YFSETQ. Unmatched junction bases numbered 4, after V lost 4 bases and J lost 5 bases. This CDR3 contains 14 residues. The CDR3 loop is CASSPDRGDQPQHF. The CDR3 DNA follows: TGCGCCAGCAGCCCGGACAGGGGTGATCAGCCCCAGCATTTT. Variable domain in full (rest from reference TRBV5-1 and TRBJ1-5): KAGVTQTPRYLIKTRGQQVTLSCSPISGHRSVSWYQQTPGQGLQFLFEYFSETQRNKGNFPGRFSGRQFSNSRSEMNVSTLELGDSALYLCASSPDRGDQPQHFGDGTRLSIL.

This chain joins TRBV11-2 and TRBJ2-3; D may be TRBD2 (5 bases). V dropped 5 bases and J dropped 3 bases, with 12 bases sitting between them. The CDR3 is 14 amino acids. Germline V CDR1 and CDR2: SGHAT, FQNNGV. The CDR3 here is CASSIGSGTDTQYF. The DNA of the CDR3 is TGTGCCAGCAGCATAGGATCGGGGACAGATACGCAGTATTTT.

This chain connects TRBV5-6 to TRBJ2-3; D is ambiguous. Trimming removed 2 bases at V and 6 bases at J, with 13 bases between. The germline CDR1 and CDR2 sequences are SGHDT and YYEEEE. This CDR3 has 14 residues. CDR3 protein: CASSFSPRLDTQYF. Written as DNA, the CDR3 is TGTGCCAGCAGCTTCTCGCCCCGGTTGGATACGCAGTATTTT.

The chain employs TRBV7-9 and TRBJ1-1, with D perhaps matching TRBD1 (6 bases). In germline, CDR1 is SEHNR, CDR2 FQNEAQ (reference sequence). Trimming shortened V by 5 bases and J by 1 base, and 14 bases separated the two germline ends. The CDR3 contains 15 residues. For the CDR3, the DNA is TGTGCCAGCAGCCTTAGACAGGCGGGGAACACTGAAGCTTTCTTT. Translated, it gives CASSLRQAGNTEAFF. The whole variable domain, filled in from reference TRBV7-9 and TRBJ1-1, reads DTGVSQNPRHKITKRGQNVTFRCDPISEHNRLYWYRQTLGQGPEFLTYFQNEAQLEKSRLLSDRFSAERPKGSFSTLEIQRTEQGDSAMYLCASSLRQAGNTEAFFGQGTRLTVV.

The sample holds a few counts of this clone. The J gene is TRBJ2-7, the V gene TRBV11-3; 8 positions match TRBD2. Germline V gene lookup returns CDR1 SGHNT and CDR2 YENEEA. This CDR3 is built from 14 residues. The trim removed 3 bases at V and 2 bases at J, leaving 3 bases unmatched. For the CDR3, the DNA is TGTGCCAGCAGCTTGTTTAGCGGGGCCTACGAGCAGTACTTC. Residues: CASSLFSGAYEQYF.

V and J are TRBV5-1 and TRBJ1-3; 7 bases map to TRBD1. The CDR3 has 14 residues. V lost 0 bases and J lost 11; bases outside the gene matches: 8. Germline loops: CDR1 SGHRS, CDR2 YFSETQ. In nucleotides, the CDR3 is TGCGCCAGCAGCTTGGGTGACAGGGCAGGGGCCATATATTTT. This sequence encodes CASSLGDRAGAIYF.

The J gene is TRBJ1-4, the V gene TRBV6-1; no clear D gene. This CDR3 comprises 15 residues. V lost 4 bases and J lost 0, with 9 bases in between. Per germline, CDR1 MNHNS and CDR2 SASEGT. CDR3 sequence reads: CASSARSATNEKLFF. As DNA, the CDR3 is TGTGCCAGCAGTGCGAGGTCTGCAACTAATGAAAAACTGTTTTTT.

The chain carries TRBV4-1 and TRBJ1-1; D gene ambiguous. Trimming stripped 4 bases from V and 0 bases from J, with 21 bases between. Germline V CDR1 and CDR2: MGHRA, YSYEKL. CDR3 length equals 18 residues. DNA for the CDR3: TGCGCCAGCAGCCCCCAACAGCAGGTCTTATACATGAACACTGAAGCTTTCTTT. Translation: CASSPQQQVLYMNTEAFF.

In its sample, this clone was seen many times. The V and J genes are TRBV7-9 and TRBJ1-2; maybe TRBD1 (5 bases). The CDR3 is 14 amino acids. V was shortened by 2 bases and J by 6 bases, with 13 bases between the two germline ends. The germline CDR1 and CDR2 sequences are SEHNR and FQNEAQ (reference sequence). The CDR3 region has the DNA TGTGCCAGCAGCTTAATTCAAGGAGGGGATGGCTACACCTTC. It codes for CASSLIQGGDGYTF.

The chain employs TRBV20-1 and TRBJ2-3, with D possibly being TRBD1 (6 bases). V gave up 5 bases and J gave up 7 bases, with 10 bases separating them. CDR3 length: 11 residues. Germline V gene sequence: CDR1 DFQATT, CDR2 SNEGSKA (reference sequence). The CDR3 bases are TGCAGTGCTGAAACAGGGAATACGCAGTATTTT. Translating it yields CSAETGNTQYF.

The chain has TRBV28 and TRBJ1-2; 9 bases align to TRBD1. The CDR3 is 15 amino acids. Germline loops: CDR1 MDHEN, CDR2 SYDVKM. Trimming at V came to 5 bases and at J to 5 bases, leaving 9 bases not matched to a gene. CDR3 nucleotides: TGTGCCAGCAGTAGAGGGACAGGGAGAAGTTATGGCTACACCTTC. It encodes CASSRGTGRSYGYTF.

This clone has a handful of counts. The chain has TRBV2 and TRBJ2-5; 7 bases align to TRBD1. Germline CDR1 SNHLY, CDR2 FYNNEI. V lost 8 bases, J lost 3 bases, and 9 bases stayed unmatched. CDR3 length: 14 residues. The CDR3 loop reads CASHRDTGEETQYF. The CDR3 region has the DNA TGTGCCAGCCACCGAGATACAGGGGAAGAGACCCAGTACTTC.

The rearrangement joins TRBV9 to TRBJ2-1; 7 positions agree with TRBD2. Looked up from germline, CDR1 is SGDLS and CDR2 is YYNGEE. The CDR3 is made up of 13 amino acids. Losses at the gene ends were 4 bases for V and 10 bases for J; bases not matched to a gene: 8. This chain's CDR3 is CASSYQSGVEQFF. The DNA for the CDR3 is TGTGCCAGCAGCTACCAGAGCGGGGTAGAGCAGTTCTTC.

J is TRBJ1-2 and V is TRBV6-6, with TRBD1 matching 7 bases. CDR1 and CDR2 (germline): MNHNY, SVGAGI (reference sequence). With 5 bases clipped from V and 7 bases from J, the junction kept 13 bases outside the gene matches. The CDR3 runs 15 residues. CDR3 DNA sequence: TGTGCCAGCAGTCCTACCCGGTACCCAGGGGGTGGCTACACCTTC. Its protein is CASSPTRYPGGGYTF.

The chain employs TRBV28 and TRBJ2-5, with 8 bases aligning to TRBD2. From germline, CDR1 is MDHEN and CDR2 SYDVKM. J gave up 4 bases and V 6 bases, and 7 bases lay outside the gene matches. This CDR3 region has 14 residues. DNA of the CDR3: TGTGCCAGCAGCTCCTTTCTAGCGGGAGAGACCCAGTACTTC. This translates into CASSSFLAGETQYF.

The chain carries TRBV9 and TRBJ2-2; 8 bases fit TRBD2. The CDR3 is made up of 15 amino acids. J gave up 0 bases and V 2 bases, and 0 bases lay outside the gene matches. Germline loops: CDR1 SGDLS, CDR2 YYNGEE. Here the CDR3 DNA reads TGTGCCAGCAGCGTGGGACTAGCGAACACCGGGGAGCTGTTTTTT. Its protein product is CASSVGLANTGELFF. Using reference TRBV9 and TRBJ2-2 for the parts outside the CDR3, the full variable domain is DSGVTQTPKHLITATGQRVTLRCSPRSGDLSVYWYQQSLDQGLQFLIQYYNGEERAKGNILERFSAQQFPDLHSELNLSSLELGDSALYFCASSVGLANTGELFFGEGSRLTVL.

This sequence joins TRBV13 and TRBJ2-2; no reliable D call. V lost 5 bases and J 3 bases, leaving 10 bases between the germline ends. The V gene's germline CDR1 is PRHDT and CDR2 FYEKMQ (reference sequence). The CDR3 totals 14 residues. CDR3 coding DNA: TGTGCCAGCAGCAGAGGAAGGTACACCGGGGAGCTGTTTTTT. This translates into CASSRGRYTGELFF.